The entry below describes one T cell receptor beta chain. The antigen remains undetermined. Some second doses came at about 4 weeks and others at about 12 weeks; these were pooled. Data came from immunoSEQ multiplex PCR; TCRdb stores just in-frame clones and leaves some out. Among under 140,000 clones listed, roughly 90% were seen once. The CDR3 runs 13 residues. Germline CDR1 reads WNHNN; CDR2 reads SYGVQD (reference sequence). V trimming: 0 bases; J trimming: 8 bases; junction bases outside the gene matches: 3. This specimen comes from a study of T cell responses to AZD1222 COVID-19 vaccine. Overall study results and limits: Only after the peak T cell response were repertoires sampled.

The receptor was derived from an adult who received the AZD1222 COVID-19 vaccine. The rearrangement links TRBV10-1 to TRBJ1-2, with TRBD1 matching 7 bases. Source: peripheral blood, taken 28 days after the second AZD1222 dose. The chain's CDR3 is CASSESTGRGYTF. The CDR3 DNA follows: TGCGCCAGCAGTGAGTCGACAGGGCGAGGCTACACCTTC.